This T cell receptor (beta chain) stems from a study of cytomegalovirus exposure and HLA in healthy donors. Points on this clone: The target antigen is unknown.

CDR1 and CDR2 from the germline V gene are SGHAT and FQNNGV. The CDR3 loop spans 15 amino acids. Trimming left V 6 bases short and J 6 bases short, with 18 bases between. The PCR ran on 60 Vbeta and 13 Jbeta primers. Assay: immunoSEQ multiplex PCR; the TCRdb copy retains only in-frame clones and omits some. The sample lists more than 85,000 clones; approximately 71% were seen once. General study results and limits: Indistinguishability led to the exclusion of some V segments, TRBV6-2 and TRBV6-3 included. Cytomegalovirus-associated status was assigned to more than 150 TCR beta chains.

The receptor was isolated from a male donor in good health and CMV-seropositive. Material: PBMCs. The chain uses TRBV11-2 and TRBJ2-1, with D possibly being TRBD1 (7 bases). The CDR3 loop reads CASRTQGGLGNEQFF. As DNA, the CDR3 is TGTGCCAGCAGGACCCAGGGGGGTCTAGGCAATGAGCAGTTCTTC.